This TCR beta chain was captured in a study of beta chain features in type 1 diabetes. Sequencing targeted expressed TCRB transcripts, as all isolated RNA had been reverse transcribed. Repertoires were generated with immunoSEQ multiplex PCR, while TCRdb's copy carries only in-frame clones and drops some. The sample lists hundreds of thousands of clones; about 30% were seen once. A remark on this clone: Antigen specificity is unknown.

Via CD45RO/CCR7/CD25/CD127/CD95/CD27, cells of the CD4+ naive, central memory, regulatory and stem cell-like memory subsets were sorted. Whole-study findings and limits: Shorter TCRB CDR3s, moderately but significantly so, were found in Type 1 diabetes patients in all four CD4+ subsets. Junctions at VDJ sites from type 1 diabetes patients had fewer insertions and more deletions.

The V end lost 8 bases, the J end lost 1 base, and 14 bases lay between the germline ends. The CDR3 is made up of 15 amino acids. Germline assignment: CDR1 SGHTA and CDR2 FQGNSA. The chain is built from TRBV7-2 and TRBJ2-2; possible D gene TRBD1, 5 bases. The sequence came from a man between 18 and 29 years old in good health. The sequenced sample consisted of naive CD4+ T cells from blood. CDR3 bases: TGTGCCAGCGAACGGTTTGGACAGAACACCGGGGAGCTGTTTTTT. Its translation: CASERFGQNTGELFF.